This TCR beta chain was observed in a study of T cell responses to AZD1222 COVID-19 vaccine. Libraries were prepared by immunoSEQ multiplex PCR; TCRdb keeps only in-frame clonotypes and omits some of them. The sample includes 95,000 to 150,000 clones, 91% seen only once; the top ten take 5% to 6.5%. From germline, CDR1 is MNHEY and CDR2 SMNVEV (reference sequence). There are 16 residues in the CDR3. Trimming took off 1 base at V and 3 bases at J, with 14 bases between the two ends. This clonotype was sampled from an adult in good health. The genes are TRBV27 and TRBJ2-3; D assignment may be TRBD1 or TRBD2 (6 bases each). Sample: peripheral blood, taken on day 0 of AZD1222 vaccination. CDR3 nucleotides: TGTGCCAGCAGTTTATATATCACAGGGAGGACAGATACGCAGTATTTT. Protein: CASSLYITGRTDTQYF.